This is a list of T cell receptor beta chains from one sample in a study of T cells after yellow fever vaccination. Each CDR3 protein gets one entry after TCRdb re-called the 5' RACE reads with MiXCR. This sample yields a few hundred thousand distinct CDR3 sequences, of which 6.8% are seen a single time; 18% belongs to the top ten. The sequenced sample was PBMCs, obtained about 49 days after the first yellow fever vaccination. The receptor set was obtained from a man between 18 and 35 years old who received the YFV17D yellow fever vaccine. Each CDR3 is given without its conserved first and last residue.

TRBV15,TRBJ2-3,ATSRDRRGHPDTQY
TRBV27,TRBJ1-1,ASSSSLTEAF
TRBV12-3/TRBV12-4,TRBJ2-5,ASSTERGGVGETQY
TRBV7-2,TRBJ2-7,ASSYLSYEQY
TRBV6-2/TRBV6-3,TRBJ1-1,ASSFRSTEAF
TRBV10-2,TRBJ2-3,ASSTSGGAGDTQY
TRBV4-2,TRBJ2-3,ASSPSDPGDTQY
TRBV4-3,TRBJ2-5,ASSQEGAGGTQY
TRBV5-1,TRBJ2-1,ASSDMFRDEQF
TRBV7-3,TRBJ1-1,ASSLTLRDTEAF
TRBV7-9,TRBJ1-1,ASSLGYQGAEAF
TRBV2,TRBJ1-2,ARWYPVYT
TRBV3-1,TRBJ2-7,ASSQDTEYEQY
TRBV5-1,TRBJ1-1,ASSFRRGGTEAF
TRBV5-1,TRBJ1-5,ASSPDFRGGQPQH
TRBV29-1,TRBJ2-1,SVVGGGYNEQF
TRBV19,TRBJ2-2,ASCKQVPGELF
TRBV7-8,TRBJ2-7,ASSEGQGVGGQY
TRBV7-2,TRBJ1-2,ASSSYRVSGYT
TRBV30,TRBJ1-2,ATRTGEGYT
TRBV12-3/TRBV12-4,TRBJ2-1,ASSSGAGDFNEQF
TRBV6-5,TRBJ2-5,ASSYSTRGPRGETQY
TRBV12-3/TRBV12-4,TRBJ1-5,ASSIHGSNNQPQH
TRBV11-1,TRBJ2-7,ASSSYASYWDGPYEQY
TRBV20-1,TRBJ1-4,SARAPGQGNEKLF
TRBV7-9,TRBJ1-2,ASSSLRTGASRYT
TRBV7-2,TRBJ2-1,ASSSLTGYEQF
TRBV7-7,TRBJ2-3,ASSADRAADTQY
TRBV5-1,TRBJ2-6,ASSSQRSGANVLT
TRBV9,TRBJ2-3,ASSVVGPDTQY
TRBV6-5,TRBJ1-1,ASSYYPWTGKRTEAF
TRBV7-2,TRBJ1-1,ASSSQAEAF
TRBV11-1,TRBJ2-1,ASSLAGVRKFSYNEQF
TRBV19,TRBJ2-7,ASSIPGTSYEQY
TRBV6-2/TRBV6-3,TRBJ1-5,ASSFPSNQPQH
TRBV4-3,TRBJ2-5,ASSQETGTRAETQY
TRBV7-2,TRBJ2-3,ASSPNGRTDTQY
TRBV6-5,TRBJ2-3,ASSYSTYDTDTQY
TRBV15,TRBJ2-2,ALGDSNTGELF